This TCR beta chain appears in the sequencing data of a study of cytomegalovirus exposure and HLA in healthy donors. Study-level points and caveats: From TCR beta sequences, most subjects' HLA-A and HLA-B alleles were reportedly predicted accurately.

A note on this clone: Its antigen is as yet unknown.

Primers included in the PCR were 60 Vbeta and 13 Jbeta primers. Measured with immunoSEQ multiplex PCR; TCRdb has only the in-frame clones, and not every one. The sample holds around 150,000 clones, around 64% seen once. CDR1 and CDR2 (germline): SGHTS, YDEGEE. Trimming cost V 5 bases and J 3 bases; bases outside gene matches: 11. This CDR3 region has 16 residues. The TCR sequence derives from a woman aged 25 to 39 in good health and CMV-seronegative. V gene TRBV5-8 combines with J gene TRBJ2-5, with 9 bases identical to TRBD1. The sample was PBMCs. The CDR3 sequence is CASSHRGRGIKETQYF. The CDR3 nucleotides are TGTGCCAGCAGTCACAGGGGGCGCGGGATAAAAGAGACCCAGTACTTC.